This T cell receptor beta chain comes out of a study of Ad26.COV2.S vaccination and SARS-CoV-2 variants. Notes on the study in general: Breadth of non-spike TCRs did not differ between vaccinees and placebo recipients.

Trimming pared 0 bases from V and 7 bases from J, leaving 6 bases between. The length of the CDR3 is 13 residues. Germline loops: CDR1 LGHNA, CDR2 YSLEER. Treatment denoted: over 15 received Ad26.COV2.S at low or high dose, single or two shots; a few received placebo; per-sample allocation not given. The investigators took samples on day 63 after the first vaccine or placebo injection. In regard to this clone: Its antigen remains unknown.

Produced via immunoSEQ multiplex PCR; TCRdb's table is partial and in-frame only. The sample yields over 250,000 clones, 87% seen once. The TCR was taken from a person between 18 and 59 years old who received the Ad26.COV2.S COVID-19 vaccine or a placebo. Sequencing used peripheral blood, obtained in a trial of Ad26.COV2.S vaccine versus placebo. V usage is TRBV4-3 and J usage is TRBJ1-4, with TRBD1 as a possible D gene (5 bases). The CDR3 nucleotides read TGCGCCAGCAGCCAAGACACAGGTGAAAAACTGTTTTTT. As protein: CASSQDTGEKLFF.